Presented here are 10 T cell receptor beta chains from one specimen sequenced in a study of T cell changes during pregnancy in multiple sclerosis. Assay: immunoSEQ multiplex PCR; the TCRdb copy retains only in-frame clones and omits some. This table has some 85,000 clones, around 96% appearing once. The material sequenced was peripheral blood, taken in the second trimester of pregnancy. The receptors stem from a female donor with multiple sclerosis, enrolled in a pregnancy study.

The chain has TRBV6-6 and TRBJ2-1; 7 positions agree with TRBD2. V gave up 5 bases and J gave up 10 bases; unmatched junction bases: 2. CDR1 and CDR2 from the germline V gene are MNHNY and SVGAGI (reference sequence). The CDR3 runs to 11 residues. CDR3 sequence reads: CASSLGGEQFF. CDR3 DNA sequence: TGTGCCAGCAGTCTCGGGGGGGAGCAGTTCTTC.

V gene TRBV27 combines with J gene TRBJ2-7; no firm D call. The CDR3 spans 13 residues. Trimming cost V 4 bases and J 3 bases, with 10 bases left between them. CDR1 and CDR2 from the germline V gene are MNHEY and SMNVEV (reference sequence). For the CDR3, the DNA is TGTGCCAGCAGTTGGGCGTCTGGCTACGAGCAGTACTTC. This sequence encodes CASSWASGYEQYF.

This chain joins TRBV7-8 and TRBJ2-7; TRBD1 matches 8 bases. Germline loops: CDR1 SGHVS, CDR2 FQNEAQ. Losses at the gene ends were 5 bases for V and 5 bases for J; bases not matched to a gene: 11. This CDR3 has 15 amino acids. This CDR3 reads CASSAQTGGSNEQYF. Written as DNA, the CDR3 is TGTGCCAGCAGCGCCCAAACAGGGGGGTCCAACGAGCAGTACTTC.

The rearrangement joins TRBV29-1 to TRBJ2-3; D gene unclear. Germline-derived CDR1 and CDR2 are SQVTM and ANQGSEA. CDR3 length: 13 residues. The V gene lost 3 bases and the J gene lost 3 bases, with 10 bases spanning the gap. CDR3 sequence: CSVDVSQTDTQYF. Here the CDR3 DNA reads TGCAGCGTTGATGTGTCTCAGACAGATACGCAGTATTTT.

J is TRBJ2-2 and V is TRBV25-1, with TRBD2 matching 11 bases. The germline CDR1 and CDR2 sequences are MGHDK and SYGVNS. With 1 base clipped from V and 1 base from J, the junction kept 5 bases outside the gene matches. The CDR3 extends over 18 amino acids. CDR3 loop: CASSESGTSGMNTGELFF. CDR3 sequence (DNA): TGTGCCAGCAGTGAATCCGGGACTAGCGGTATGAACACCGGGGAGCTGTTTTTT.

This chain links TRBV19 with TRBJ2-5; TRBD2 might be the D (6 bases). The germline V and J ends were trimmed by 3 bases and 4 bases, with 9 bases remaining between them. There are 13 residues in the CDR3. Germline V CDR1 and CDR2: LNHDA, SQIVND (reference sequence). The CDR3 reads CASSMVGGETQYF. CDR3 coding DNA: TGTGCCAGTAGTATGGTGGGGGGAGAGACCCAGTACTTC. Using reference TRBV19 and TRBJ2-5 for the parts outside the CDR3, the full variable domain is DGGITQSPKYLFRKEGQNVTLSCEQNLNHDAMYWYRQDPGQGLRLIYYSQIVNDFQKGDIAEGYSVSREKKESFPLTVTSAQKNPTAFYLCASSMVGGETQYFGPGTRLLVL.

This chain uses TRBV6-1 with TRBJ2-5; D is unresolved. This CDR3 comprises 13 residues. V gave up 3 bases and J gave up 5 bases, with 10 bases separating them. The germline V gene has CDR1 MNHNS and CDR2 SASEGT. CDR3 region: CASSESFSETQYF. The CDR3, as DNA: TGTGCCAGCAGTGAGAGTTTTTCTGAGACCCAGTACTTC.

The chain is built from TRBV27 and TRBJ2-3, with a tentative D call TRBD2 (6 bases). The length of the CDR3 is 16 residues. The ends were cut back, 3 bases at V and 1 base at J, with 14 bases in the middle. Germline CDR1 and CDR2: MNHEY and SMNVEV (reference sequence). CDR3 DNA: TGTGCCAGCAGTTTTGTCGGGCGGGGTCGCACAGATACGCAGTATTTT. Translation: CASSFVGRGRTDTQYF.

CDR3 nucleotide sequence: TGTGCCAGCAGCTGGGACAGTTACAATGAGCAGTTCTTC. Translated, it gives CASSWDSYNEQFF. This chain links TRBV5-6 with TRBJ2-1; 7 bases agree with TRBD1. The CDR3 has 13 residues. J lost 4 bases, V lost 3 bases, and 1 base had no gene match. Germline-derived CDR1 and CDR2 are SGHDT and YYEEEE.

This chain links TRBV2 with TRBJ2-3; D not certain. The V end was cut by 7 bases, the J end by 3 bases, with 8 bases between. This CDR3 has 12 amino acids. Germline V gene data show CDR1 as SNHLY and CDR2 as FYNNEI. CDR3 protein: CASTLPTDTQYF. The CDR3 region has the DNA TGTGCCAGCACCCTCCCGACAGATACGCAGTATTTT. Complete variable domain (other parts from reference TRBV2 and TRBJ2-3): EPEVTQTPSHQVTQMGQEVILRCVPISNHLYFYWYRQILGQKVEFLVSFYNNEISEKSEIFDDQFSVERPDGSNFTLKIRSTKLEDSAMYFCASTLPTDTQYFGPGTRLTVL.